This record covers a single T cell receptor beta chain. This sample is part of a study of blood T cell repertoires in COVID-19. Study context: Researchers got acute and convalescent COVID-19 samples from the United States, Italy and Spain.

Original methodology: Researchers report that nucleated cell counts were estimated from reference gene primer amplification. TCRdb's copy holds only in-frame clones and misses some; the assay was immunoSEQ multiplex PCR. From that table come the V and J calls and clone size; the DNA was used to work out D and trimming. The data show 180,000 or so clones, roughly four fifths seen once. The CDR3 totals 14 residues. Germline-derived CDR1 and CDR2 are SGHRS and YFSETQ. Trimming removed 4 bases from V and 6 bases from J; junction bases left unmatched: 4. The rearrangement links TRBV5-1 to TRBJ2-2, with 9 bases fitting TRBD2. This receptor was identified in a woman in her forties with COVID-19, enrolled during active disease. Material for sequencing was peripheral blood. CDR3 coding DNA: TGCGCCAGCAGCCAGGCTAGCGGGGCCGGGGAGCTGTTTTTT. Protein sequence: CASSQASGAGELFF.